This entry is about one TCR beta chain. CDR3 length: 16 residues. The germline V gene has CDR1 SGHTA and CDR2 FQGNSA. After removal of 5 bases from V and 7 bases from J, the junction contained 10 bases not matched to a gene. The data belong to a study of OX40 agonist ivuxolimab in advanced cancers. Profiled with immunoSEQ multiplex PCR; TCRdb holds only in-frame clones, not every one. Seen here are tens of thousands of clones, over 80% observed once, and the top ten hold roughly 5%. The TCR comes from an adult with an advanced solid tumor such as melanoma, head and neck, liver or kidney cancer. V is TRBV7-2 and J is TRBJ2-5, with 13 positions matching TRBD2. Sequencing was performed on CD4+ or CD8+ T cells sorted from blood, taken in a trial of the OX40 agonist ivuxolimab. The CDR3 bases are TGTGCCAGCAGCACCCCAACTAGCGGGAGGGCCGGGACCCAGTACTTC. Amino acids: CASSTPTSGRAGTQYF.